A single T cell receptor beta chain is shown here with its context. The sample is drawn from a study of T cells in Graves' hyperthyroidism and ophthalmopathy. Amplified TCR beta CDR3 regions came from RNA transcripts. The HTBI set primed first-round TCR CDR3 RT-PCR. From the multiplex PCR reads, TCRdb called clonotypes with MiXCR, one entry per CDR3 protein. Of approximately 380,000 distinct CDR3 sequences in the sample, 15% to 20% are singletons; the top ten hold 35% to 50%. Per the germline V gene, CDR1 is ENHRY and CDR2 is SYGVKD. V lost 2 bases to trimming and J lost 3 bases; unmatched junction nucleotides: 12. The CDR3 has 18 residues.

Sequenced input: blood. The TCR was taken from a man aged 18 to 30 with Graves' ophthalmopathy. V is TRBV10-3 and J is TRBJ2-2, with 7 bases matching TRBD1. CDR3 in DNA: TGTGCCATCAGTGAGATTTGGACCGTGACAGGGCACACCGGGGAGCTGTTTTTT. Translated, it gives CAISEIWTVTGHTGELFF.